The rows below give T cell receptor beta chains drawn from one sample of a study of T cell responses to AZD1222 COVID-19 vaccine. TCRdb's copy holds only in-frame clones and misses some; the assay was immunoSEQ multiplex PCR. The sample lists some 280,000 clones; almost 95% were seen once. The sample here was peripheral blood, taken 28 days after the second AZD1222 dose. These receptors were collected from an adult who received the AZD1222 COVID-19 vaccine. Each CDR3 is given with its conserved first and last residue. Fields, in order: clone size, J gene, D gene, V gene, CDR3 protein, CDR3 DNA. A D gene is named only where the DNA matches it firmly. Clone size is given for some rows only: seen once, a few or many times, or a class if the clone is expanded.

NA	TRBJ1-2	TRBD1	TRBV7-9	CASSSRTGYGYTF	TGTGCCAGCAGCTCCAGGACAGGGTACGGCTACACCTTC
NA	TRBJ2-7	TRBD1	TRBV10-3	CASRGTPSYEQYF	TGTGCCTCCAGGGGGACACCTTCCTACGAGCAGTACTTC
NA	TRBJ1-1	NA	TRBV5-1	CASSFDSNTEAFF	TGCGCCAGCAGCTTTGACTCGAACACTGAAGCTTTCTTT
NA	TRBJ2-7	NA	TRBV5-1	CASSLVQPSYEQYF	TGCGCCAGCAGCTTGGTTCAGCCCTCCTACGAGCAGTACTTC
once	TRBJ1-2	TRBD1	TRBV5-4	CASSFPTGGAYGYTF	TGTGCCAGCAGTTTCCCGACAGGGGGCGCTTATGGCTACACCTTC
NA	TRBJ2-7	NA	TRBV12-3/TRBV12-4	CASSSSYEQYF	TGTGCCAGCAGTTCATCCTACGAGCAGTACTTC
NA	TRBJ1-2	TRBD1	TRBV6-5	CASSHAGTGNYGYTF	TGTGCCAGCAGTCACGCCGGGACAGGGAACTATGGCTACACCTTC
NA	TRBJ2-7	TRBD1	TRBV9	CASSVGFAGQGNYEQYF	TGTGCCAGCAGCGTAGGGTTTGCAGGACAGGGAAATTACGAGCAGTACTTC
NA	TRBJ2-3	NA	TRBV7-9	CASSLLLITDTQYF	TGTGCCAGCAGCTTACTCCTGATCACAGATACGCAGTATTTT
once	TRBJ1-2	NA	TRBV19	CASSTTSYGYTF	TGTGCCAGTAGTACCACATCCTATGGCTACACCTTC
NA	TRBJ2-2	TRBD1	TRBV29-1	CSVEGQGFNTGELFF	TGCAGCGTTGAAGGACAGGGGTTCAACACCGGGGAGCTGTTTTTT
once	TRBJ2-7	TRBD1	TRBV5-6	CASSQDRAHRDEQYF	TGTGCCAGCAGCCAGGACAGGGCACATCGGGACGAGCAGTACTTC
NA	TRBJ1-2	NA	TRBV28	CASSLTGRFFYGYTF	TGTGCCAGCAGCCTCACGGGCAGATTTTTCTATGGCTACACCTTC
NA	TRBJ1-5	NA	TRBV21-1	CASSKREGQKNQPQHF	TGTGCCAGCAGCAAACGGGAGGGACAGAAAAATCAGCCCCAGCATTTT
NA	TRBJ1-6	NA	TRBV6-1	CASSERQGGSYNSPLHF	TGTGCCAGCAGTGAAAGGCAGGGTGGATCCTATAATTCACCCCTCCACTTT
NA	TRBJ1-1	NA	TRBV4-3	CASSQEMENTEAFF	TGCGCCAGCAGCCAAGAAATGGAGAACACTGAAGCTTTCTTT
NA	TRBJ1-1	NA	TRBV19	CASSTGTENTEAFF	TGTGCCAGTAGTACCGGGACGGAGAACACTGAAGCTTTCTTT
NA	TRBJ2-1	NA	TRBV19	CATIQGGGRNNEQFF	TGTGCCACGATACAGGGTGGTGGACGAAATAATGAGCAGTTCTTC
NA	TRBJ2-1	TRBD2	TRBV29-1	CSVEYSGRALPYNEQFF	TGCAGCGTTGAATATAGCGGGAGGGCCCTTCCCTACAATGAGCAGTTCTTC
NA	TRBJ1-3	TRBD1	TRBV10-3	CAISGGGTVGNTIYF	TGTGCCATCAGTGGCGGCGGGACAGTCGGAAACACCATATATTTT
NA	TRBJ2-7	TRBD1	TRBV23-1	CASTSVGGISYEQYF	TGCGCCAGCACATCAGTAGGGGGCATTTCCTACGAGCAGTACTTC
NA	TRBJ2-2	TRBD1	TRBV7-6	CASSLFLGQGRSNTGELFF	TGTGCCAGCAGCTTATTCCTAGGACAGGGGCGATCTAACACCGGGGAGCTGTTTTTT
NA	TRBJ1-1	TRBD1	TRBV29-1	CSVVGDREANTEAFF	TGCAGCGTTGTTGGGGACAGGGAGGCGAACACTGAAGCTTTCTTT
NA	TRBJ1-2	NA	TRBV15	CATSRVGNYGYTF	TGTGCCACCAGCAGAGTCGGGAACTATGGCTACACCTTC
NA	TRBJ1-1	NA	TRBV28	CASSLAPLLEAFF	TGTGCCAGCAGTTTGGCACCTCTTCTTGAAGCTTTCTTT
NA	TRBJ2-7	NA	TRBV28	CASISPGAYEQYF	TGTGCCAGCATTTCGCCGGGGGCCTACGAGCAGTACTTC
NA	TRBJ2-7	NA	TRBV29-1	CSVQGPYEQYF	TGCAGCGTACAAGGCCCCTACGAGCAGTACTTC